Detailed here is one T cell receptor (beta chain). Its antigen is currently not known. The sample holds no much larger clone one base away, and base qualities are not on file. Following the manufacturer's recommendations, the immunoSEQ kit was used to generate TCR beta libraries from genomic DNA. To prepare the libraries, a first multiplex PCR with proprietary primers was run, followed by a second PCR that added unique barcodes, and a bead cleanup was done after each round. Each sample batch included a kit-provided positive control reaction and a negative control reaction. The final libraries were assessed on an Agilent 4200 TapeStation D1000 ScreenTape, pooled by volume, and quantified by qPCR. Sequencing ran on an Illumina NextSeq500 with a MidOutput 150-cycle cartridge, using 156 Read1 and 15 Index1 cycles with kit custom primers. The pooled library was loaded at approximately 0.92 pM with around 20% PhiX control spiked in. As for the authors' bioinformatics: Vendor-processed data were analyzed in R, and a clonotype was defined as all T cells sharing the same CDR3 nucleotide sequence. For clone abundance analyses, frequencies were normalized to the 10,000 most abundant clones in each sample. Public T cell clones, which averaged fewer than five per sample, were removed prior to analysis. A difference in abundance of at least 32-fold between compartments was used to define tumor-enriched and baseline blood-enriched clonotypes. A beta-binomial differential abundance model was used to identify clonotypes that were expanded or contracted between blood time points. The Baroni-Urbani and Buser coefficient was used to measure tumor-blood repertoire similarity, and groups were compared with two-tailed Wilcoxon tests in R. TCRdb stores this immuneACCESS table with in-frame sequences only. Part of the clones is absent; in the studies checked, under half of the shortfall reflects unresolved V genes, and no reason is known for the rest. The DNA was the basis for D and trimming; V, J and clone size are from that table. The sample contains around 78,000 clones, 70% to 90% of them found a single time. The ten largest account for about 5.8% of the sample.

The time point label corresponds to: blood 4 weeks post-SBRT, at nephrectomy. Sample treatment or condition, as interpreted from the label and publication: 15 Gy SBRT to primary tumor, nephrectomy 4 weeks later. Samples came from a clinical trial, in which primary renal cell carcinomas received 15 Gy stereotactic body radiation therapy followed by nephrectomy 4 weeks later. To follow tumor-enriched clonotypes, serial peripheral blood was collected from radiation-treated patients at baseline and at 2 weeks and 4 weeks after SBRT. All patients had renal cell carcinoma with clear cell pathology. Genomic DNA for TCR sequencing was prepared using the QIAamp DNA Blood Mini Kit (Qiagen). Samples were included in the analyses only if all quality control checks were passed. The data belong to a study of radiation and T cells in renal cell carcinoma (dated by TCRdb to 2018 to 2020). Looking at the study overall: In total, some 52 samples underwent TCR beta sequencing: some 25 tumors plus 27 peripheral blood samples. The final blood draw was performed at 4 weeks after radiation, at the same time as nephrectomy. Across all 50 or so samples, 4,016,671 unique CDR3 nucleotide sequences encoding approximately 3,000,000 unique CDR3 amino acid sequences were identified. Overall results and qualifications from the work: In blood, the top tumor clonotypes increased between baseline and 2 weeks post-radiation and then shrank by 4 weeks, which suggests that tumor-resident clones expanded only transiently. With a single-armed trial design, the study had no way to address how radiation dose or scheduling affects the TCR repertoire. Because pretreatment tumor biopsies were not available, the study could not determine whether clonotypes were already present within the tumor at baseline. Tracking of blood repertoire dynamics stopped at approximately 4 weeks after treatment, with no follow-up past that point.

The germline V gene specifies SGHAT as CDR1 and FQNNGV as CDR2. V lost 2 bases and J lost 4 bases; the stretch between them is 5 bases long. The CDR3 sequence holds 12 residues, the cysteine and phenylalanine included. Only the CDR3 part of the read is kept: 36 bases, read in frame from the first base. The rearranged segments are TRBV11-2 and TRBJ1-2, with no D gene named confidently. This clonotype was sampled from a woman in her 70s with renal cell carcinoma. The input for sequencing was blood, taken from a patient whose treatment included radiotherapy and nephrectomy. For the CDR3, the sequence is CASSLSSYGYTF. The nucleotide sequence reads as follows: TGTGCCAGCAGCTTAAGTAGCTATGGCTACACCTTC.